The following is a T cell receptor beta chain sequence with its context. The antigen remains undetermined. Construction of TCR beta libraries was performed using quantitative 5'-RACE with molecular barcodes. Each CDR3 protein gets one entry after TCRdb re-called the 5' RACE reads with MiXCR. The sample lists 200,000 to 300,000 distinct CDR3 sequences; 20% to 30% were seen once. These data are taken from a study of CD8 T cells in ankylosing spondylitis. Study conclusions and caveats: A motif of 8 or 9 highly homologous TCR beta variants was seen as apparently characteristic of ankylosing spondylitis blood. CD8+ cells made up the disease-linked clones, which were relatively rare in peripheral blood. The authors reported significant enrichment of disease-linked clones in matched ankylosing spondylitis synovial fluid.

The source is a male donor with ankylosing spondylitis or in good health (not recorded which). Sequences were obtained from blood, either unsorted or a sorted T cell fraction (not recorded which).

CDR3 residues: CASSPQITDTQYF. In nucleotides, the CDR3 is TGTGCCAGCAGCCCGCAGATCACAGATACGCAGTATTTT. V usage is TRBV6-6 and J usage is TRBJ2-3; D ambiguous. The CDR3 length is 13 residues. Trimming removed 6 bases from V and 2 bases from J, with 9 bases in between. The germline V gene has CDR1 MNHNY and CDR2 SVGAGI (reference sequence).